One and the same sample provided the 21 T cell receptor beta chains below, sequenced in a study of vaccination effects on CD4 cells after COVID-19. Antigens for these TCRs are unknown. Antigen-specific CD4+ T cells were first expanded with viral peptide pools by the ViraFEST assay and only then sequenced. Scientists isolated CD4+ T cells after a roughly nine-day culture period ended. The study found no prior SARS-CoV-2 infection in the vaccine recipients, who tested negative for nucleocapsid antibodies. Some clones are missing from TCRdb's copy, which holds only in-frame ones; the method was immunoSEQ multiplex PCR. The sample comprises around 21,000 clones, 55% to 75% of which are singletons, and around a tenth rests with the top ten. Sequencing used CD4+ T cells from PBMCs cultured with HCoV-NL63 spike peptides, obtained before COVID-19 vaccination. The receptors were sampled from a human donor who received a COVID-19 vaccine.

This sequence joins TRBV6-5 and TRBJ2-5, with 11 bases that match TRBD2. With 6 bases clipped from V and 5 bases from J, the junction kept 8 bases outside the gene matches. Germline CDR1 is MNHEY and CDR2 is SVGAGI. The CDR3 totals 15 residues. The CDR3 here is CASSVVAGGQETQYF. DNA for the CDR3: TGTGCCAGCAGCGTAGTAGCGGGGGGGCAGGAGACCCAGTACTTC.

This chain connects TRBV6-6 to TRBJ1-5; no clear D. Per the germline V gene, CDR1 is MNHNY and CDR2 is SVGAGI (reference sequence). The CDR3 consists of 13 residues. V was trimmed by 5 bases and J by 1 base, leaving 6 bases between them. In DNA form, the CDR3 reads TGTGCCAGCAGTGTATGGAGCAATCAGCCCCAGCATTTT. Translating gives CASSVWSNQPQHF.

The CDR3 DNA reads as TGTGCCAGCAGTGGGGGGAGTAATTCACCCCTCCACTTT. Its protein product is CASSGGSNSPLHF. V gene TRBV7-9 combines with J gene TRBJ1-6; the D gene is possibly TRBD1 (5 bases). The germline gives CDR1 SEHNR, CDR2 FQNEAQ (reference sequence). The length of the CDR3 is 13 residues. The germline V and J ends were trimmed by 6 bases and 6 bases, with 9 bases remaining between them.

The chain joins TRBV5-1 to TRBJ2-5; the D call may be TRBD1 or TRBD2 (6 bases each). The CDR3 is 14 residues long. The V and J ends lost 3 bases and 5 bases respectively, with 14 bases between them. Looked up from germline, CDR1 is SGHRS and CDR2 is YFSETQ. In DNA form, the CDR3 reads TGCGCCAGCAGCTCGGTGGGGGGCGGGGAGACCCAGTACTTC. Protein product: CASSSVGGGETQYF. Variable domain in full (rest from reference TRBV5-1 and TRBJ2-5): KAGVTQTPRYLIKTRGQQVTLSCSPISGHRSVSWYQQTPGQGLQFLFEYFSETQRNKGNFPGRFSGRQFSNSRSEMNVSTLELGDSALYLCASSSVGGGETQYFGPGTRLLVL.

Worth noting for this clone: The sample holds other DNA sequences that translate to the same CDR3. The chain couples TRBV3-1 (or the pseudogene TRBV3-2) to TRBJ2-7; D is undetermined. CDR1 and CDR2 from the germline V gene are LGHDT and YNNKEL (reference sequence). Deletions cut 0 bases from V and 2 bases from J, with 8 bases between. This CDR3 is 14 amino acids long. CDR3 in amino acids: CASSQDPGPYEQYF. The CDR3 DNA reads TGTGCCAGCAGCCAAGATCCGGGCCCCTACGAGCAGTACTTC.

The chain carries TRBV9 and TRBJ1-6, with a tentative D call TRBD1 (5 bases). CDR1 is SGDLS, CDR2 YYNGEE, per germline. This CDR3 is built from 14 residues. V was trimmed by 0 bases and J by 9 bases, leaving 10 bases between them. The DNA for the CDR3 is TGTGCCAGCAGCGTAGACGGGGGGGGTTCACCCCTCCACTTT. Translating gives CASSVDGGGSPLHF.

This sequence joins TRBV12-3 or TRBV12-4 and TRBJ2-3, with D perhaps matching TRBD1 or TRBD2 (5 bases each). This CDR3 comprises 13 residues. V was cut by 3 bases and J by 4 bases, with 8 bases left in between. The CDR3 loop is CASSFGGADTQYF. In nucleotides, the CDR3 is TGTGCCAGCAGTTTTGGGGGAGCAGATACGCAGTATTTT.

The chain links TRBV4-2 to TRBJ2-2, with TRBD2 identical over 13 bases. Germline V lookup: CDR1 LGHNA, CDR2 YNFKEQ. With V trimmed by 1 base and J by 11 bases, 4 bases remained unmatched. The CDR3 sequence is 15 residues long. DNA for the CDR3: TGTGCCAGCAGCCAAGGGACTAGCGGGGGAGGTGAGCTGTTTTTT. This translates into CASSQGTSGGGELFF.

Only a few counts were recorded for this clone. This chain uses TRBV27 with TRBJ2-2; 13 nucleotides align to TRBD2. Germline-derived CDR1 and CDR2 are MNHEY and SMNVEV (reference sequence). This CDR3 has 15 residues. V lost 5 bases and J lost 5; bases outside the gene matches: 2. CDR3 amino acids: CASSRLAGGTGELFF. The CDR3 bases are TGTGCCAGCAGTCGACTAGCGGGGGGTACCGGGGAGCTGTTTTTT.

V and J are TRBV6-6 and TRBJ2-1; no clear D. Trimming stripped 2 bases from V and 0 bases from J, with 8 bases between. Looked up from germline, CDR1 is MNHNY and CDR2 is SVGAGI (reference sequence). The CDR3 consists of 15 residues. The chain's CDR3 is CASSYELSSYNEQFF. CDR3 nucleotides: TGTGCCAGCAGTTACGAGCTGAGCTCCTACAATGAGCAGTTCTTC.

The rearrangement links TRBV6-5 to TRBJ2-1, with D possibly being TRBD2 (6 bases). Germline V CDR1 and CDR2: MNHEY, SVGAGI. The CDR3 spans 13 residues. V dropped 8 bases and J dropped 0 bases, with 8 bases sitting between them. The CDR3 DNA follows: TGTGCCAGCGAGCGGGCCTCCTACAATGAGCAGTTCTTC. As protein: CASERASYNEQFF.

The chain recombines TRBV3-1 (or the pseudogene TRBV3-2) with TRBJ1-2; D gene unclear. The CDR3 is 15 residues long. V was shortened by 1 base and J by 0 bases, with 9 bases between the two germline ends. The V gene's germline CDR1 is LGHDT and CDR2 YNNKEL (reference sequence). The CDR3 DNA reads TGTGCCAGCAGCCAAGGGCTGACCTCTAACTATGGCTACACCTTC. The encoded protein is CASSQGLTSNYGYTF.

This clone qualifies as large. The V gene is TRBV13, the J gene TRBJ1-2; D unclear. The germline V gene encodes CDR1 PRHDT and CDR2 FYEKMQ (reference sequence). Trimming stripped 0 bases from V and 3 bases from J, with 8 bases between. The CDR3 sequence is 14 residues long. The CDR3 region is CASSLGTKHYGYTF. The DNA of the CDR3 is TGTGCCAGCAGCTTAGGCACCAAGCACTATGGCTACACCTTC.

The genes are TRBV4-1 and TRBJ2-5; D remains ambiguous. The CDR3 has 15 residues. V was cut by 0 bases and J by 5 bases, with 13 bases left in between. In germline, CDR1 is MGHRA, CDR2 YSYEKL. CDR3 coding DNA: TGCGCCAGCAGCCAAGATCCTTGGATGGGGGAGACCCAGTACTTC. As protein: CASSQDPWMGETQYF.

This clone was counted between two and nine times. The V call is TRBV15, the J call TRBJ1-1; 7 bases are a match to TRBD1. The length of the CDR3 is 13 residues. Germline V gives CDR1 LNHNV, CDR2 YYDKDF (reference sequence). V gave up 8 bases and J gave up 7 bases; unmatched junction bases: 10. This CDR3 is CATGTAGLGEAFF. DNA of the CDR3: TGTGCCACCGGGACAGCGGGCTTAGGTGAAGCTTTCTTT.

The genes are TRBV7-9 and TRBJ2-7, with 7 bases fitting TRBD2. CDR3 length: 14 amino acids. The V and J ends lost 5 bases and 7 bases, in that order; junction bases with no gene match: 11. The germline gives CDR1 SEHNR, CDR2 FQNEAQ (reference sequence). DNA of the CDR3: TGTGCCAGCAGCCGTTCGGGCGGGGGAGAAGAGCAGTACTTC. It yields the protein CASSRSGGGEEQYF.

This chain links TRBV27 with TRBJ2-7; D gene ambiguous. Germline V gene lookup returns CDR1 MNHEY and CDR2 SMNVEV (reference sequence). The germline V and J ends were trimmed by 10 bases and 4 bases, with 14 bases remaining between them. The CDR3 runs to 12 residues. CDR3 sequence reads: CATSGGLYEQYF. The CDR3 DNA reads as TGTGCCACCTCCGGCGGATTATACGAGCAGTACTTC.

CDR3 amino acids: CASSVEGRGNSPLHF. For the CDR3, the DNA is TGTGCCAGCAGCGTAGAGGGCAGGGGTAATTCACCCCTCCACTTT. V usage is TRBV9 and J usage is TRBJ1-6; TRBD1 is a possible D gene (6 bases). The germline gives CDR1 SGDLS, CDR2 YYNGEE. The V end was cut by 0 bases, the J end by 6 bases, with 10 bases between. The CDR3 has 15 amino acids.

This chain connects TRBV5-5 to TRBJ2-1, with D tentatively TRBD1 (6 bases). The CDR3 is made up of 13 amino acids. In germline, CDR1 is SGHKS, CDR2 YYEKEE (reference sequence). Trimming took off 2 bases at V and 4 bases at J, with 7 bases between the two ends. Written as DNA, the CDR3 is TGTGCCAGCAGCTTTACAGGGTACAATGAGCAGTTCTTC. It specifies CASSFTGYNEQFF.

This clone showed up just once. V gene TRBV5-4 combines with J gene TRBJ2-2, with 8 bases identical to TRBD2. J gave up 11 bases and V 4 bases, and 13 bases lay outside the gene matches. Germline V gives CDR1 SGHNT, CDR2 YYREEE (reference sequence). There are 15 residues in the CDR3. CDR3 amino acids: CASSPKVGSGAELFF. The CDR3 DNA is TGTGCCAGCAGCCCCAAGGTTGGTAGCGGGGCAGAGCTGTTTTTT.

This chain uses TRBV19 with TRBJ1-3, with 10 bases matching TRBD1. Germline CDR1 is LNHDA and CDR2 is SQIVND (reference sequence). The trim removed 5 bases at V and 5 bases at J, leaving 9 bases unmatched. The CDR3 contains 16 residues. The CDR3 is CASSLRQGAFRNTIYF. CDR3 DNA: TGTGCCAGTAGTCTAAGACAGGGGGCCTTTAGAAACACCATATATTTT.